This TCR beta chain was documented in a study of PD-1 blockade in classical Hodgkin lymphoma. In the study overall: Patients got intravenous nivolumab 3 mg/kg every 2 weeks. General observations from the study: As was reported, newly diagnosed patients showed lower baseline TCR diversity than healthy donors did. Complete responders had baseline diversity similar to newly diagnosed patients.

The CDR3 is 15 residues long. Germline V gene lookup returns CDR1 SGHTS and CDR2 YDEGEE. The germline V and J ends were trimmed by 2 bases and 2 bases, with 12 bases remaining between them. Profiled with immunoSEQ multiplex PCR; TCRdb holds only in-frame clones, not every one. The sample consists of approximately 96,000 clones, just over 90% of them appearing once. Turning to this clone: Antigen specificity is unknown.

As to time point: cycle 4 day 1 (C4D1), after more than five weeks of nivolumab. Relapse was seen in all patients after autologous stem cell transplantation, and brentuximab vedotin exposure was variable. Sequenced material: peripheral blood mononuclear cells (PBMCs), taken before the fourth cycle of nivolumab. The receptor's source is a human donor with classical Hodgkin lymphoma. J is TRBJ2-3 and V is TRBV5-8; the D call may be TRBD1 or TRBD2 (5 bases each). The CDR3 region has the DNA TGTGCCAGCAGCTTAATCGGGACCACCACAGATACGCAGTATTTT. It yields the protein CASSLIGTTTDTQYF.